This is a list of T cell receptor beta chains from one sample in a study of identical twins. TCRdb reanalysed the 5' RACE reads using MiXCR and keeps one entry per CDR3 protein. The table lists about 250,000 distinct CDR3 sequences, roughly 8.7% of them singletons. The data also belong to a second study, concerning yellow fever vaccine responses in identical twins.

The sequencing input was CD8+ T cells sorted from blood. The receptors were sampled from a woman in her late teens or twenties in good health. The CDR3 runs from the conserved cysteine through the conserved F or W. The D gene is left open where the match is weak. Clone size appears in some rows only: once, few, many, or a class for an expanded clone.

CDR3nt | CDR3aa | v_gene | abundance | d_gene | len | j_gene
TGCGCCAGCAGCCAAGTACCGGGGCTTGAGGCCAAAAACATTCAGTACTTC | CASSQVPGLEAKNIQYF | TRBV4-1 | - | - | 17 | TRBJ2-4
TGTGCCAGCAGCCACAGTGAGAATGAGCAGTTCTTC | CASSHSENEQFF | TRBV6-5 | many | - | 12 | TRBJ2-1
TGTGCCAGCAGTTTGTATGCAGGGTCCAATGAGCAGTTCTTC | CASSLYAGSNEQFF | TRBV12-3/TRBV12-4 | many | - | 14 | TRBJ2-1
TGTGCCAGCAGTCGACAGGGAACTGGAAACACCATATATTTT | CASSRQGTGNTIYF | TRBV6-2/TRBV6-3 | - | TRBD1 | 14 | TRBJ1-3
TGTGCCAGCAGAAGGGACAGACTAATGAACACTGAAGCTTTCTTT | CASRRDRLMNTEAFF | TRBV7-2 | - | TRBD1 | 15 | TRBJ1-1
TGCGCCAGTCCACAGGACCGGGACATGGAAGAAAAGCTGTTTTTT | CASPQDRDMEEKLFF | TRBV23-1 | few | - | 15 | TRBJ1-4
TGTGCCAGCAGCTTTAGTTCCGGGGAGCTGTTTTTT | CASSFSSGELFF | TRBV7-6 | many | - | 12 | TRBJ2-2
TGTGCCAGCAGTGAACCAAAAGGGGGGACTATTAACGAGCAGTACTTC | CASSEPKGGTINEQYF | TRBV25-1 | many | - | 16 | TRBJ2-7
TGTGCCAGCAGCTTGGTCGGTCAGAGCCGCACAGATACGCAGTATTTT | CASSLVGQSRTDTQYF | TRBV5-6 | - | - | 16 | TRBJ2-3
TGCAGCAGGTGGGTGAAGAAGTTCTTC | CSRWVKKFF | TRBV29-1 | - | - | 9 | TRBJ2-1
TGCGCCAGCAGTGATGAATGGCTAGCGGACCAAGAGACCCAGTACTTC | CASSDEWLADQETQYF | TRBV10-1 | - | TRBD2 | 16 | TRBJ2-5
TGTGCCAGCAGTTGGTCCCAAGGGGCCAAGGGGACCCAGTACTTC | CASSWSQGAKGTQYF | TRBV6-5 | few | - | 15 | TRBJ2-5
TGTGCCACCAGCATAGTTGGGACTATGGACAATGAGCAGTTCTTC | CATSIVGTMDNEQFF | TRBV15 | many | TRBD2 | 15 | TRBJ2-1
TGCAGTGCTAGTCTGTCAGAGCCCTACGAGCAGTACTTC | CSASLSEPYEQYF | TRBV20-1 | few | - | 13 | TRBJ2-7
TGTGCCAGCAGGACAGGGGAAGAGACCCAGTACTTC | CASRTGEETQYF | TRBV7-9 | - | TRBD1 | 12 | TRBJ2-5
TGTGCCAGCAGCTATCGACAGCCCTACGAGCAGTACTTC | CASSYRQPYEQYF | TRBV27 | many | - | 13 | TRBJ2-7